These T cell receptor beta chains were read from a single sample in a study of technical replicates of blood from several donors. Profiling relied on immunoSEQ multiplex PCR, and the TCRdb table lists in-frame clones only, not all of them. Of around 78,000 clones detected, 94% appear once; the ten largest clones hold 0.2% to 0.3%. The sequencing sample was made of T cells isolated from PBMCs. The receptor set was obtained from a human donor in good health. Both conserved end residues are part of each CDR3. The D gene is left open where the match is weak. Size is stated for part of the rows, as once, few or many counts, or as a class when the clone is expanded.

>TRBJ2-7|TRBV5-4|TRBD1|.
TGTGCCAGCAGCTTGAGGGGGACAGGGAAATACGAGCAGTACTTC
CASSLRGTGKYEQYF
>TRBJ1-3|TRBV7-2|TRBD1|once
TGTGCCAGCAGCTCCACAGGGGGGTCTGGAAACACCATATATTTT
CASSSTGGSGNTIYF
>TRBJ1-4|TRBV11-1|.|.
TGTGCCAGCAGCTTCGACATAGACGAAAAACTGTTTTTT
CASSFDIDEKLFF
>TRBJ2-7|TRBV7-9|.|.
TGTGCCAGCAGCCCACTCCCAGGGACAAGCATACAGTACTTC
CASSPLPGTSIQYF
>TRBJ1-2|TRBV4-1|.|.
TGCGCCAGCAGCCAAGAGAGAAGGGGCGCAGATGGCTACACCTTC
CASSQERRGADGYTF
>TRBJ2-1|TRBV19|TRBD2|.
TGTGCCAGTAGTCGGGTAGCGGGAGGAGGGGGCCATGAGCAGTTCTTC
CASSRVAGGGGHEQFF
>TRBJ2-3|TRBV9|.|.
TGTGCCAGCAGCGTAGCAGGGTTTTCCACAGATACGCAGTATTTT
CASSVAGFSTDTQYF
>TRBJ1-1|TRBV28|.|.
TGTGCCAGCGGGGGCGGGGGGAACACTGAAGCTTTCTTT
CASGGGGNTEAFF
>TRBJ1-5|TRBV6-5|.|few
TGTGCCAGCAGTTACAGGGACTCCCAGCCCCAGCATTTT
CASSYRDSQPQHF
>TRBJ2-1|TRBV4-1|TRBD2|.
TGCGCCAGCAGCCCGGGACTAGCGACGGCAAATGAGCAGTTCTTC
CASSPGLATANEQFF
>TRBJ1-2|TRBV7-9|TRBD1|.
TGTGCCAGCAGCGCCCTGACAGGGTTCTATGGCTACACCTTC
CASSALTGFYGYTF
>TRBJ2-7|TRBV6-6|TRBD2|.
TGTGCCAGCAGACTCAGTAGCGGGGGACTCTACGAGCAGTACTTC
CASRLSSGGLYEQYF
>TRBJ2-7|TRBV5-1|TRBD2|.
TGCGCCAGCAGCTTGGTAGCGGGGGGCGAGCAGTACTTC
CASSLVAGGEQYF
>TRBJ2-1|TRBV15|TRBD2|.
TGTGCCACCAGCACGGGGGGTTCCTACAATGAGCAGTTCTTC
CATSTGGSYNEQFF
>TRBJ2-3|TRBV27|TRBD1|.
TGTGCCAGCAGGTCCGGGACAGTGTTGAAAGATACGCAGTATTTT
CASRSGTVLKDTQYF
>TRBJ1-5|TRBV6-4|.|.
TGTGCCAGCAGTGTGGCAGGGAATCAGCCCCAGCATTTT
CASSVAGNQPQHF
>TRBJ1-5|TRBV9|.|.
TGTGCCAGCAGCGTAGGAGAGGATCAGCCCCAGCATTTT
CASSVGEDQPQHF
>TRBJ1-4|TRBV5-1|.|.
TGCGCCAGCAGCACCGGGGGGAAAGTTAATGAAAAACTGTTTTTT
CASSTGGKVNEKLFF
>TRBJ2-5|TRBV29-1|TRBD2|.
TGCAGCGGTCGACTAGCGGAAGAGACCCAGTACTTC
CSGRLAEETQYF
>TRBJ1-5|TRBV28|.|.
TGTGCCAGCAGTTCCCTCGGTGACCCGTTAAACTATAGCAATCAGCCCCAGCATTTT
CASSSLGDPLNYSNQPQHF
>TRBJ1-4|TRBV12-5|TRBD1|.
TGTGCTAGTGGTTTGGCCCGGACAGGGTCAGTCGGGGTTAATGAAAAACTGTTTTTT
CASGLARTGSVGVNEKLFF
>TRBJ2-5|TRBV5-1|.|once
TGCGCCAGCAGCCCAGGGGCTAGACCCCCGCTCCAAGAGACCCAGTACTTC
CASSPGARPPLQETQYF
>TRBJ2-1|TRBV28|TRBD2|.
TGTGCCAGCAGTTCACGCGGGAGCGCCTACAATGAGCAGTTCTTC
CASSSRGSAYNEQFF
>TRBJ2-1|TRBV19|.|.
TGTGCCAGTAGTATAGAAGGCGGGACCCCCTACAATGAGCAGTTCTTC
CASSIEGGTPYNEQFF
>TRBJ2-7|TRBV9|TRBD2|.
TGTGCCAGCAGTGATAGCGGGGGGGTCAACTCCTACGAGCAGTACTTC
CASSDSGGVNSYEQYF
>TRBJ2-1|TRBV28|.|.
TGTGCCAGCTCCTCCTTTAGCGGCCTATTTTACAATGAGCAGTTCTTC
CASSSFSGLFYNEQFF
>TRBJ2-5|TRBV5-4|.|.
TGTGCCAGCAGCACTCAAGAGACCCAGTACTTC
CASSTQETQYF
>TRBJ2-1|TRBV6-5|.|.
TGTGCCAGCAGTTACGGGGCCCCCGGTGGCAATGAGCAGTTCTTC
CASSYGAPGGNEQFF
>TRBJ1-4|TRBV19|TRBD1|.
TGTGCCAGTAGTGGGACCGGGACAGGGATTTACACTAATGAAAAACTGTTTTTT
CASSGTGTGIYTNEKLFF
>TRBJ2-5|TRBV5-1|.|.
TGCGCCAGCAGCTTAGGACTGGGACAAGAGACCCAGTACTTC
CASSLGLGQETQYF
>TRBJ2-7|TRBV29-1|TRBD2|.
TGCAGCGCGCGGGAGAATCCCTACGAGCAGTACTTC
CSARENPYEQYF
>TRBJ1-2|TRBV6-5|.|.
TGTGCCAGCAGCGACGAAGGGGAAGATGGCTACACCTTC
CASSDEGEDGYTF
>TRBJ2-2|TRBV27|TRBD2|once
TGTGCCAGCAGTTTATCCCGGGACTACTGGGCCACCGGGGAGCTGTTTTTT
CASSLSRDYWATGELFF
>TRBJ2-1|TRBV7-8|TRBD2|.
TGTGCCAGCAGCTTAGGGGCTAGCGGGGGGCTGGGTGAGCAGTTCTTC
CASSLGASGGLGEQFF
>TRBJ1-6|TRBV30|TRBD1|.
TGTGCCTGGAGGGGGACAGGGGGCAAATCACCCCTCCACTTT
CAWRGTGGKSPLHF
>TRBJ2-7|TRBV10-3|.|.
TGTGCCATCAGTCGTACCCCGACAGGAGTGGACCACGAGCAGTACTTC
CAISRTPTGVDHEQYF
>TRBJ2-7|TRBV5-1|TRBD1|.
TGCGCCAGCAGCTTCCAAGGACAGGGCTACGAGCAGTACTTC
CASSFQGQGYEQYF
>TRBJ2-7|TRBV7-6|TRBD2|.
TGTGCCAGCAGCTTAAATTTACTAGCGGGAGCGTCTCCCCCCCACGAGCAGTACTTC
CASSLNLLAGASPPHEQYF
>TRBJ2-7|TRBV29-1|TRBD1|.
TGCAGCGTATACGGGACAGGGACCTACGAGCAGTACTTC
CSVYGTGTYEQYF
>TRBJ2-6|TRBV2|.|.
TGTGCCAGCAGTTCCTACAGGAGTTCTGGGGCCAACGTCCTGACTTTC
CASSSYRSSGANVLTF
>TRBJ2-7|TRBV2|.|.
TGTGCCAGCGACACAGGGTACTACGAGCAGTACTTC
CASDTGYYEQYF
>TRBJ1-4|TRBV7-6|TRBD1|.
TGTGCCAGCAGTCGTGCCGGGACAGGGGTGGTTGCCGATGAAAAACTGTTTTTT
CASSRAGTGVVADEKLFF
>TRBJ1-2|TRBV6-4|.|.
TGTGCCAGCAGTGACCAGCCAGGTAGCTATGGCTACACCTTC
CASSDQPGSYGYTF
>TRBJ2-5|TRBV11-2|.|.
TGTGCCATTACGGAGGAGGGGACCCAGTACTTC
CAITEEGTQYF
>TRBJ2-2|TRBV6-1|TRBD1|once
TGTGCCAGCAGTGAATCCATTTGGGACAGGGGGTTCGGGGAGCTGTTTTTT
CASSESIWDRGFGELFF
>TRBJ2-6|TRBV15|TRBD1|.
TGTGCCACCAGCAGCGGGACAGCTGGGGCCAACGTCCTGACTTTC
CATSSGTAGANVLTF
>TRBJ2-3|TRBV5-1|TRBD2|.
TGCGCCAGCAGCTCGGGACTAGTGACAGATACGCAGTATTTT
CASSSGLVTDTQYF
>TRBJ2-5|TRBV19|TRBD2|.
TGTGCCAGTAGTATCGGTAGCGGGGAGACCCAGTACTTC
CASSIGSGETQYF
>TRBJ1-4|TRBV29-1|.|.
TGCAGCGTAATCGCGCCCCACGTCGGGACTAATGAAAAACTGTTTTTT
CSVIAPHVGTNEKLFF
>TRBJ2-7|TRBV9|TRBD2|.
TGTGCCAGCAGCGGCGGACTAGCGGGAGCAAGTGAGCAGTACTTC
CASSGGLAGASEQYF
>TRBJ2-7|TRBV11-2|.|.
TGTGCCAGCAGCTTAGATCCCGACTTTTACGAGCAGTACTTC
CASSLDPDFYEQYF
>TRBJ2-6|TRBV18|.|.
TGTGCCAGCTCACCTCCCTCGGGCTCTGGGGCCAACGTCCTGACTTTC
CASSPPSGSGANVLTF
>TRBJ1-2|TRBV7-9|.|few
TGTGCCAGCAGCCTAACAGCCACCCTTTTATCGCGTGGCTACACCTTC
CASSLTATLLSRGYTF
>TRBJ2-1|TRBV2|TRBD1|.
TGTGCCAGCAGCCGGGACAGGGCTTCTTACAATGAGCAGTTCTTC
CASSRDRASYNEQFF
>TRBJ2-1|TRBV7-2|TRBD2|.
TGTGCCAGCAGCGTCTCGACTAGCGGGGGGGCCGATGAGCAGTTCTTC
CASSVSTSGGADEQFF